This T cell receptor (beta chain) was sequenced for a study of CD8 T cells in Susac syndrome. Random hexamers primed reverse transcription of about 0.45 to 1 ug RNA. Across 54 Vbeta and 13 Jbeta, immunoSEQ multiplex PCR amplified TCR beta CDR3. TCRdb used MiXCR to reprocess the immunoSEQ multiplex PCR reads, holding one entry per CDR3 protein. The sample lists some 160,000 distinct CDR3 sequences; 95% were seen once. On this clonotype: What it recognizes is unknown.

Study-level points and caveats: The TCR sequencing and HLA analysis in the study involved a relatively small number of individuals, as the study acknowledged.

The authors negatively isolated CD8+ and CD4+ T cells and FACS-enriched TEMRA cells. Germline V lookup: CDR1 SQVTM, CDR2 ANQGSEA. This CDR3 spans 15 amino acids. The V gene end was trimmed by 7 bases and the J gene end by 7 bases; junction bases not matched to a gene: 14. The chain couples TRBV29-1 to TRBJ2-1, with 9 nucleotides matching TRBD2. The sequence was collected from a human donor with multiple sclerosis. Sequencing was performed on CD8+ T cells from PBMCs. CDR3: CSGAVPGLAGNEQFF. As DNA, the CDR3 is TGCAGCGGCGCGGTCCCGGGACTAGCTGGAAATGAGCAGTTCTTC.